These 19 T cell receptor beta chains were sequenced from one sample in a study of shared clonotypes between healthy human individuals. Only in-frame clones appear in the TCRdb table, and some are missing; sequencing was by immunoSEQ multiplex PCR. This sample carries 2 million to 2.5 million clones, 90% to 95% of them seen once, and the ten largest clones take 0.39%. Sequencing used naive CD4+ T cells from PBMCs. Subset noted: CD45RA+ positively selected. The receptors stem from a man aged 18 to 29 in good health. Some clones in this sample may be carry-over from other donors' samples.

With regard to this clone: Different DNA sequences within this sample yield the same CDR3. The genes are TRBV5-1 and TRBJ2-3; 10 bases fit TRBD2. The CDR3 consists of 15 residues. In germline, CDR1 is SGHRS, CDR2 YFSETQ. The V segment lost 4 bases and the J segment 4 bases; nucleotides outside the gene matches: 6. The DNA of the CDR3 is TGCGCCAGCAGCCCAGTAGCGGGAGGACCAGATACGCAGTATTTT. Its protein product is CASSPVAGGPDTQYF. Together with reference TRBV5-1 and TRBJ2-3, the CDR3 gives the full variable domain: KAGVTQTPRYLIKTRGQQVTLSCSPISGHRSVSWYQQTPGQGLQFLFEYFSETQRNKGNFPGRFSGRQFSNSRSEMNVSTLELGDSALYLCASSPVAGGPDTQYFGPGTRLTVL.

The chain carries TRBV5-4 and TRBJ2-6; tentatively, D is TRBD2 (6 bases). Germline V gene sequence: CDR1 SGHNT, CDR2 YYREEE (reference sequence). Trimming removed 0 bases at V and 0 bases at J, with 19 bases between. This CDR3 is built from 20 residues. The CDR3 region is CASSLGGNLGPYSGANVLTF. CDR3 bases: TGTGCCAGCAGCTTGGGCGGGAATCTGGGGCCCTACTCTGGGGCCAACGTCCTGACTTTC.

The chain joins TRBV6-5 to TRBJ2-7; D remains unclear. The CDR3 is made up of 14 amino acids. V was pared by 2 bases and J by 2 bases, with 10 bases between. Germline V gives CDR1 MNHEY, CDR2 SVGAGI. The CDR3 nucleotides are TGTGCCAGCAGTTACACCACAGTAACCTACGAGCAGTACTTC. It yields the protein CASSYTTVTYEQYF.

The rearrangement joins TRBV6-1 to TRBJ2-2; TRBD1 matches at 7 bases. This CDR3 comprises 15 residues. The ends lost 4 bases at V and 5 bases at J; junction bases unmatched: 7. Per germline, CDR1 MNHNS and CDR2 SASEGT. CDR3 in DNA: TGTGCCAGCAGTGGAGACAGGGTCTGGACCGGGGAGCTGTTTTTT. Translating gives CASSGDRVWTGELFF.

The CDR3 spells CSVEDLGGGIPRYGYTF. The CDR3 DNA sequence: TGCAGCGTTGAAGATCTAGGGGGGGGGATCCCACGCTATGGCTACACCTTC. This chain connects TRBV29-1 to TRBJ1-2; D may be TRBD1 (6 bases). V dropped 0 bases and J dropped 4 bases, with 21 bases sitting between them. Germline V gives CDR1 SQVTM, CDR2 ANQGSEA. This CDR3 is 17 amino acids long.

The chain couples TRBV7-3 to TRBJ2-1; 10 positions agree with TRBD2. The germline CDR1 and CDR2 sequences are SGHTA and FQGTGA. V lost 5 bases, J lost 6 bases, and 19 bases stayed unmatched. This CDR3 is built from 19 residues. CDR3 coding DNA: TGTGCCAGCAGCCTAAAGCGGGAGGGCAACCCTCGAGGAGTCAATGAGCAGTTCTTC. Translation: CASSLKREGNPRGVNEQFF. The entire variable domain, with the rest obtained from reference TRBV7-3 and TRBJ2-1, is as follows: GAGVSQTPSNKVTEKGKYVELRCDPISGHTALYWYRQSLGQGPEFLIYFQGTGAADDSGLPNDRFFAVRPEGSVSTLKIQRTERGDSAVYLCASSLKREGNPRGVNEQFFGPGTRLTVL.

This clone came up once. The gene calls are TRBV6-5 and TRBJ1-2; D call uncertain. The CDR3 length is 15 residues. Trimming shortened V by 0 bases and J by 2 bases, and 10 bases separated the two germline ends. Germline assignment: CDR1 MNHEY and CDR2 SVGAGI. CDR3: CASSYSIQSNYGYTF. The DNA for the CDR3 is TGTGCCAGCAGTTACTCGATACAATCAAACTATGGCTACACCTTC.

CDR3 nucleotides: TGTGCCAGCAGCGCCAACTTCCAAATCACCGAGCAGTACTTC. It translates to CASSANFQITEQYF. The chain carries TRBV9 and TRBJ2-7, with no clear D. Trimming took 3 bases from V and 6 from J, leaving 16 bases between them. The V gene's germline CDR1 is SGDLS and CDR2 YYNGEE. This CDR3 has 14 amino acids. The full variable domain, rest sourced from reference TRBV9 and TRBJ2-7, is DSGVTQTPKHLITATGQRVTLRCSPRSGDLSVYWYQQSLDQGLQFLIQYYNGEERAKGNILERFSAQQFPDLHSELNLSSLELGDSALYFCASSANFQITEQYFGPGTRLTVT.

V is TRBV12-1 and J is TRBJ1-5; TRBD1, the D gene given by the table, was not confirmed from the DNA. TRBV12-1 is noted as a pseudogene. The CDR3 totals 13 residues. The CDR3 loop is CARGQGVYQPQHF. The CDR3 DNA sequence: TGTGCCAGAGGACAGGGGGTCTATCAGCCCCAGCATTTT.

The chain links TRBV6-5 to TRBJ2-3; tentative D call: TRBD2 (6 bases). V gave up 1 base and J gave up 2 bases, with 7 bases separating them. Germline V gene sequence: CDR1 MNHEY, CDR2 SVGAGI. This CDR3 is built from 14 residues. The CDR3 coding sequence is TGTGCCAGCAGTTACTTAGCGGCCACAGATACGCAGTATTTT. Amino acids: CASSYLAATDTQYF.

The gene calls are TRBV5-8 and TRBJ2-2, with D possibly matching TRBD1 (6 bases). CDR1 and CDR2 from the germline V gene are SGHTS and YDEGEE. V lost 3 bases to trimming and J lost 4 bases, with 10 bases between them. The CDR3 is made up of 14 amino acids. CDR3 sequence reads: CASSSTGSTGELFF. The CDR3 nucleotides are TGTGCCAGCAGCTCTACAGGGAGCACCGGGGAGCTGTTTTTT.

V gene TRBV28 combines with J gene TRBJ2-7, with D possibly matching TRBD1 (6 bases). The CDR3 runs to 15 residues. The germline CDR1 and CDR2 sequences are MDHEN and SYDVKM. V was pared by 6 bases and J by 0 bases, with 15 bases between. The chain's CDR3 is CASSRYDRYSYEQYF. The CDR3 bases are TGTGCCAGCAGCCGTTACGACAGGTACTCCTACGAGCAGTACTTC.

V is TRBV19 and J is TRBJ2-4, with D perhaps TRBD2 (6 bases). The germline gives CDR1 LNHDA, CDR2 SQIVND (reference sequence). Deletions cut 5 bases from V and 0 bases from J, with 8 bases between. The CDR3 is 14 residues long. CDR3 protein: CASSSGLAKNIQYF. As DNA, the CDR3 is TGTGCCAGTAGTTCGGGACTAGCCAAAAACATTCAGTACTTC.

This rearrangement joins TRBV7-6 to TRBJ2-1; the match to TRBD1 covers 9 bases. The V segment lost 4 bases and the J segment 8 bases; nucleotides outside the gene matches: 15. The germline V gene encodes CDR1 SGHVS and CDR2 FNYEAQ. This CDR3 region has 17 residues. The CDR3 DNA reads as TGTGCCAGCAGCTACGAACCGGGACAGGGTCACTTTCATGAGCAGTTCTTC. This codes for CASSYEPGQGHFHEQFF. The full variable domain, completed using reference TRBV7-6 and TRBJ2-1, is GAGVSQSPRYKVTKRGQDVALRCDPISGHVSLYWYRQALGQGPEFLTYFNYEAQQDKSGLPNDRFSAERPEGSISTLTIQRTEQRDSAMYRCASSYEPGQGHFHEQFFGPGTRLTVL.

V usage is TRBV14 and J usage is TRBJ1-1; 7 bases align to TRBD1. J gave up 11 bases and V 0 bases, and 6 bases lay outside the gene matches. Germline V gene sequence: CDR1 SGHDN, CDR2 FVKESK. The CDR3 length is 13 residues. The CDR3 nucleotides read TGTGCCAGCAGCCAAGATCTGGAGGGACAGGCTTTCTTT. Protein sequence: CASSQDLEGQAFF.

This clone was seen a single time. The chain is built from TRBV7-2 and TRBJ2-7, with TRBD2 matching 10 bases. The CDR3 sequence is 17 residues long. Germline V gene lookup returns CDR1 SGHTA and CDR2 FQGNSA. V lost 2 bases and J lost 7; bases outside the gene matches: 14. CDR3 amino acids: CASSLYPAGTSDGEQYF. The CDR3 nucleotides are TGTGCCAGCAGCTTATACCCTGCCGGGACTAGCGACGGGGAGCAGTACTTC.

The V and J genes are TRBV10-3 and TRBJ2-6; 10 bases line up with TRBD2. The CDR3 has 17 amino acids. Germline CDR1 ENHRY, CDR2 SYGVKD. The V gene end was trimmed by 6 bases and the J gene end by 0 bases; junction bases not matched to a gene: 5. Here the CDR3 reads CAIRDGLAASGANVLTF. DNA for the CDR3: TGTGCCATCAGGGACGGACTAGCGGCCTCTGGGGCCAACGTCCTGACTTTC.

About this clone itself: The same CDR3 is also encoded by other DNA sequences in this sample. The rearrangement links TRBV7-9 to TRBJ2-7; TRBD1 agrees at 11 bases. Germline trimming cut 5 bases from V and 3 bases from J; bases unmatched to any gene: 6. The germline CDR1 and CDR2 sequences are SEHNR and FQNEAQ (reference sequence). The CDR3 spans 15 residues. The CDR3 bases are TGTGCCAGCAGCCCTAGGACAGGGGGCAGCTACGAGCAGTACTTC. It specifies CASSPRTGGSYEQYF.

The rearrangement links TRBV20-1 to TRBJ1-1; D is perhaps TRBD1 (5 bases). This CDR3 comprises 10 residues. Trimming removed 3 bases at V and 11 bases at J, with 10 bases between. Germline CDR1 is DFQATT and CDR2 is SNEGSKA (reference sequence). DNA for the CDR3: TGCAGTGCTAGGGGGGGATACGCTTTCTTT. Protein: CSARGGYAFF.